These 4 T cell receptor beta chains came from one sample sequenced in a study of memory CD4+ T cells and cytomegalovirus serostatus. Single viable CD3+CD4+CD8-CD45RO+ cells were sorted as the memory CD4+ T cells. Here immunoSEQ multiplex PCR was the method, and the copy in TCRdb shows in-frame clones only, minus some. There are 40,000 to 55,000 clones in the sample; 70% to 85% occur only once, and under 0.65% lies in the top ten. The sequencing input was memory CD4+ T cells from blood. The origin of the receptors is an adult in good health and CMV-seronegative.

CDR3 DNA: TGTGCCAGCAGGCCTAACGACATTACGCGAAACACCATATATTTT. It specifies CASRPNDITRNTIYF. This chain uses TRBV11-1 with TRBJ1-3; no clear D. The germline CDR1 and CDR2 sequences are SGHAT and FQDESV (reference sequence). V dropped 6 bases and J dropped 5 bases, with 17 bases sitting between them. The CDR3 runs to 15 residues.

The chain recombines TRBV18 with TRBJ1-3, with 11 bases identical to TRBD1. V dropped 3 bases and J dropped 2; count of bases not matched to a gene: 6. Germline CDR1 reads KGHSH; CDR2 reads LQKENI. The CDR3 totals 17 residues. The CDR3 DNA reads as TGTGCCAGCTCACCGGGGACAGGGGGGATCGCTGGAAACACCATATATTTT. This translates into CASSPGTGGIAGNTIYF.

The rearrangement joins TRBV6-5 to TRBJ1-2; D call uncertain. The CDR3 length is 14 residues. V lost 2 bases and J 2 bases, leaving 9 bases between the germline ends. CDR1 and CDR2 from the germline V gene are MNHEY and SVGAGI. CDR3 sequence (DNA): TGTGCCAGCAGTTACCCAGGCGGGAACTATGGCTACACCTTC. Protein: CASSYPGGNYGYTF.

This clone is termed medium-sized. This sample includes further DNA sequences coding for the same CDR3. This rearrangement joins TRBV28 to TRBJ1-5; possible D gene TRBD1, 5 bases. V lost 4 bases to trimming and J lost 4 bases, with 8 bases between them. CDR1 is MDHEN, CDR2 SYDVKM, per germline. The CDR3 has 13 residues. This CDR3 is CASSSGTNQPQHF. CDR3 DNA: TGTGCCAGCAGTTCTGGGACGAATCAGCCCCAGCATTTT.